This is a list of T cell receptor beta chains from one sample in a study of patients and donors after allogeneic stem cell transplantation. TCRdb re-called the RT-PCR reads with MiXCR, one entry per CDR3 protein. The table shows hundreds of thousands of distinct CDR3 sequences, with 13% to 15% occurring only once. The material sequenced was blood, either unsorted or a sorted T cell fraction (not recorded which). These receptors were obtained from a human donor who was either an allogeneic HSCT recipient or a stem cell or donor lymphocyte infusion donor (not recorded which). It is not recorded whose cells these are; they may come from a transplant donor. CDR3s leave out the opening cysteine and the closing phenylalanine or tryptophan. The order of the fields is J gene, V gene, CDR3 length, clone size, D gene, CDR3 protein. A D gene is named only where the DNA matches it firmly. The listing skips clone size in some rows; elsewhere it reads once, few, many or a size class.

j_gene: TRBJ2-3
v_gene: TRBV12-3/TRBV12-4
len: 10
abundance: many
d_gene: NA
CDR3aa: ASSLVGDTQY

j_gene: TRBJ2-7
v_gene: TRBV12-3/TRBV12-4
len: 13
abundance: NA
d_gene: TRBD2
CDR3aa: ASSPTSGGPYEQY

j_gene: TRBJ1-1
v_gene: TRBV27
len: 11
abundance: NA
d_gene: NA
CDR3aa: ASSYSFHTEAF

j_gene: TRBJ1-1
v_gene: TRBV20-1
len: 12
abundance: NA
d_gene: NA
CDR3aa: SAREVGLGSEAF

j_gene: TRBJ1-1
v_gene: TRBV23-1
len: 14
abundance: few
d_gene: TRBD1
CDR3aa: ASSHSGTVQNTEAF

j_gene: TRBJ2-3
v_gene: TRBV20-1
len: 13
abundance: NA
d_gene: TRBD2
CDR3aa: SASTRRGSTDTQY

j_gene: TRBJ1-6
v_gene: TRBV10-3
len: 12
abundance: few
d_gene: NA
CDR3aa: AIKGTADNSPLH

j_gene: TRBJ2-3
v_gene: TRBV5-1
len: 14
abundance: many
d_gene: TRBD2
CDR3aa: ASSLRGSDSTDTQY

j_gene: TRBJ1-1
v_gene: TRBV6-5
len: 12
abundance: NA
d_gene: NA
CDR3aa: ASSYRPGETEAF

j_gene: TRBJ2-2
v_gene: TRBV2
len: 12
abundance: few
d_gene: TRBD1
CDR3aa: ASKGQGWTGELF

j_gene: TRBJ2-4
v_gene: TRBV6-1
len: 14
abundance: NA
d_gene: NA
CDR3aa: ASNHEVRFSVNIQY

j_gene: TRBJ2-3
v_gene: TRBV7-3
len: 15
abundance: few
d_gene: TRBD2
CDR3aa: ASSSEDSGWGTDTQY

j_gene: TRBJ1-1
v_gene: TRBV7-9
len: 10
abundance: few
d_gene: NA
CDR3aa: ASSLRVAEAF

j_gene: TRBJ1-6
v_gene: TRBV30
len: 13
abundance: few
d_gene: TRBD1
CDR3aa: AWSVPGQYNSPLH

j_gene: TRBJ2-7
v_gene: TRBV20-1
len: 10
abundance: many
d_gene: NA
CDR3aa: SACPNTYEQY

j_gene: TRBJ1-1
v_gene: TRBV7-3
len: 14
abundance: few
d_gene: TRBD1
CDR3aa: ASSLPRQGKNTEAF

j_gene: TRBJ2-3
v_gene: TRBV7-3
len: 12
abundance: many
d_gene: TRBD2
CDR3aa: ASSPRTSPDTQY

j_gene: TRBJ2-2
v_gene: TRBV5-1
len: 14
abundance: NA
d_gene: NA
CDR3aa: ASSWETGANTGELF

j_gene: TRBJ1-1
v_gene: TRBV20-1
len: 15
abundance: NA
d_gene: TRBD1
CDR3aa: SAGGVRGRGADTEAF

j_gene: TRBJ1-1
v_gene: TRBV10-3
len: 11
abundance: NA
d_gene: NA
CDR3aa: AISGGQNTEAF

j_gene: TRBJ1-4
v_gene: TRBV15
len: 12
abundance: few
d_gene: NA
CDR3aa: ATSRELGHFKLF

j_gene: TRBJ1-2
v_gene: TRBV2
len: 11
abundance: few
d_gene: TRBD1
CDR3aa: ASRRTGGSGYT

j_gene: TRBJ2-4
v_gene: TRBV11-2
len: 12
abundance: few
d_gene: TRBD2
CDR3aa: ASSTAGGGNIQY

j_gene: TRBJ2-1
v_gene: TRBV7-7
len: 14
abundance: NA
d_gene: TRBD2
CDR3aa: ASSLASGGSYNEQF

j_gene: TRBJ2-7
v_gene: TRBV6-1
len: 12
abundance: many
d_gene: NA
CDR3aa: ASSPMVGSYEQY

j_gene: TRBJ2-6
v_gene: TRBV18
len: 16
abundance: once
d_gene: TRBD1
CDR3aa: ASSPPGTGGPGANVLT

j_gene: TRBJ2-3
v_gene: TRBV24-1
len: 15
abundance: NA
d_gene: NA
CDR3aa: ATWGKVAAQREDTQY

j_gene: TRBJ2-7
v_gene: TRBV18
len: 12
abundance: few
d_gene: TRBD2
CDR3aa: ASSLKAGVAEQY

j_gene: TRBJ2-3
v_gene: TRBV20-1
len: 12
abundance: many
d_gene: TRBD1
CDR3aa: SASYSGGADTQY

j_gene: TRBJ2-7
v_gene: TRBV7-9
len: 12
abundance: few
d_gene: TRBD1
CDR3aa: ASSFGDSSYEQY

j_gene: TRBJ2-3
v_gene: TRBV6-1
len: 11
abundance: many
d_gene: NA
CDR3aa: ASRPPGTDTQY

j_gene: TRBJ1-1
v_gene: TRBV5-1
len: 10
abundance: NA
d_gene: TRBD1
CDR3aa: ASSFQGAEAF

j_gene: TRBJ2-7
v_gene: TRBV29-1
len: 11
abundance: NA
d_gene: NA
CDR3aa: SVPGDTLYEQY

j_gene: TRBJ2-5
v_gene: TRBV20-1
len: 11
abundance: NA
d_gene: NA
CDR3aa: SVPPVPRETQY

j_gene: TRBJ2-6
v_gene: TRBV4-2
len: 14
abundance: few
d_gene: TRBD1
CDR3aa: AGGQGGDSGANVLT

j_gene: TRBJ1-1
v_gene: TRBV7-3
len: 12
abundance: few
d_gene: NA
CDR3aa: ASSATGVPGEAF

j_gene: TRBJ2-4
v_gene: TRBV6-5
len: 13
abundance: NA
d_gene: TRBD1
CDR3aa: ASSYSSRQGNIQY

j_gene: TRBJ1-5
v_gene: TRBV5-8
len: 14
abundance: NA
d_gene: NA
CDR3aa: ASSLGFGNSNQPQH